This T cell receptor (beta chain) was recorded in a study of Ad26.COV2.S vaccination and SARS-CoV-2 variants. Turning to the study itself: Donor allocation was to the COV1001 Ad26.COV2.S trial arm.

Here immunoSEQ multiplex PCR was the method, and the copy in TCRdb shows in-frame clones only, minus some. The sample has hundreds of thousands of clones; approximately 81% are singletons. Study-level points and caveats: Among vaccine recipients, spike-specific TCR breadth exceeded that of placebo recipients.

Regarding this clone: Its cognate antigen is unknown.

As to treatment: over 15 received Ad26.COV2.S at low or high dose, single or two shots; five or six received placebo; per-sample allocation not given. The investigators took samples on day 63 after the first vaccine or placebo injection. Recruitment in Boston yielded a donor of adult age, 18-55 years. The CDR3 totals 14 residues. Germline V gene lookup returns CDR1 SQVTM and CDR2 ANQGSEA. The V and J ends lost 6 bases and 3 bases respectively, with 16 bases between them. This chain links TRBV29-1 with TRBJ2-3, with no clear D. The receptor was derived from a person aged 18 to 65 who received the Ad26.COV2.S COVID-19 vaccine or a placebo. Sequenced here: peripheral blood, sampled in a trial of Ad26.COV2.S vaccine versus placebo. CDR3 loop: CSVAEGNPTDTQYF. The DNA for the CDR3 is TGCAGCGTGGCGGAAGGGAACCCGACAGATACGCAGTATTTT.